This T cell receptor (beta chain) was documented in a study of T cells in Graves' hyperthyroidism and ophthalmopathy. In the study overall: Before treatment of any kind, peripheral blood was taken at initial diagnosis.

The source material, RNA transcripts, was used to amplify TCR beta CDR3 regions. First-round RT-PCR with HTBI primers amplified the TCR CDR3 region. MiXCR was run by TCRdb on the multiplex PCR reads, yielding one entry per CDR3 protein. The sample records about 480,000 distinct CDR3 sequences, around 22% being singletons. V gave up 5 bases and J gave up 0 bases; unmatched junction bases: 7. Germline V lookup: CDR1 LNHDA, CDR2 SQIVND (reference sequence). The CDR3 spans 17 residues. Patients with ophthalmopathy all had a Clinical Activity Score of at least 3, a NOSPECS grade of at least 4 and duration under 3 months. About this clonotype: Its target is unknown.

The study's findings and limits: Before onset, by a median of about seven months, the model predicted ophthalmopathy. Blood also carried most thyroid clonotypes expanded above 0.001.

The chain couples TRBV19 to TRBJ1-2, with 12 positions matching TRBD1. The sequence derives from a woman in her twenties or thirties with Graves' ophthalmopathy. The sequenced sample consisted of blood. This chain's CDR3 is CASSLWDRGPANYGYTF. The CDR3, as DNA: TGTGCCAGTAGTCTCTGGGACAGGGGGCCAGCTAACTATGGCTACACCTTC. The whole variable domain, filled in from reference TRBV19 and TRBJ1-2, reads DGGITQSPKYLFRKEGQNVTLSCEQNLNHDAMYWYRQDPGQGLRLIYYSQIVNDFQKGDIAEGYSVSREKKESFPLTVTSAQKNPTAFYLCASSLWDRGPANYGYTFGSGTRLTVV.